Shown below are 26 T cell receptor beta chains from a single sample sequenced in a study of monozygotic twins with inflammatory bowel disease. TCRdb re-analyzed the 5' RACE reads; it lists each CDR3 protein once, without DNA. Here the sample table reports around 380,000 distinct CDR3 sequences. Sequencing was performed on blood. These receptor sequences come from a human donor with ulcerative colitis or Crohn's disease, or a healthy co-twin of an affected twin (not recorded which).

The chain employs TRBV20-1 and TRBJ2-5; the D call of TRBD2 rests on TCRdb alone, since no DNA is present to check it. This CDR3 spans 14 amino acids. Looked up from germline, CDR1 is DFQATT and CDR2 is SNEGSKA (reference sequence). CDR3 sequence reads: CSAAQAGFQETQYF.

CDR3 in amino acids: CVGGLGSYEQYF. The genes are TRBV30 and TRBJ2-7; TCRdb picks TRBD1, but there is no DNA to check that call. The germline V gene encodes CDR1 GTSNPN and CDR2 SVGIG (reference sequence). This CDR3 is 12 amino acids long.

The chain links TRBV5-5 to TRBJ1-1. Germline CDR1 reads SGHKS; CDR2 reads YYEKEE (reference sequence). The CDR3 length is 16 residues. This CDR3 reads CASSLAGGAKDTEAFF.

The chain recombines TRBV19 with TRBJ2-1; without DNA, the TCRdb call of TRBD2 cannot be checked. CDR3 length: 16 amino acids. Germline CDR1 and CDR2: LNHDA and SQIVND (reference sequence). This CDR3 is CASRISGGALYNEQFF.

The chain links TRBV14 to TRBJ2-7. Looked up from germline, CDR1 is SGHDN and CDR2 is FVKESK. CDR3 length equals 12 residues. CDR3 region: CASSQDASEQYF.

This chain joins TRBV7-8 and TRBJ2-2; TCRdb picks TRBD1, but there is no DNA to check that call. The germline V gene has CDR1 SGHVS and CDR2 FQNEAQ. CDR3 length: 16 amino acids. This CDR3 is CASSLRGTENTGELFF.

The V gene is TRBV6-5, the J gene TRBJ2-1; without DNA, the TCRdb call of TRBD1 cannot be checked. From germline, CDR1 is MNHEY and CDR2 SVGAGI. The CDR3 runs to 16 residues. The chain's CDR3 is CASSYSPGTGNNEQFF.

The V gene is TRBV6-6, the J gene TRBJ2-2; TCRdb's D call of TRBD2 is untestable without DNA. Per the germline V gene, CDR1 is MNHNY and CDR2 is SVGAGI (reference sequence). The CDR3 is made up of 14 amino acids. CDR3 amino acids: CASTGGGPSGELFF.

The chain combines TRBV7-9 with TRBJ2-2; there is no DNA to check the TCRdb D call of TRBD2. CDR1 SEHNR and CDR2 FQNEAQ come from the germline V gene (reference sequence). The CDR3 sequence is 16 residues long. The CDR3 sequence: CASTANARSNTGELFF.

The gene calls are TRBV7-2 and TRBJ2-7; TCRdb's D gene call, TRBD1, goes unchecked for lack of DNA. CDR1 is SGHTA and CDR2 is FQGNSA in the germline V gene. The CDR3 extends over 16 amino acids. This CDR3 reads CASSPPFVGRGYEQYF.

The chain carries TRBV28 and TRBJ1-2; no DNA is available, so the TRBD1 call from TCRdb remains unchecked. Germline V gene sequence: CDR1 MDHEN, CDR2 SYDVKM. This CDR3 is 12 amino acids long. The CDR3 sequence is CASSTSGYGYTF.

The J gene is TRBJ2-7, the V gene TRBV5-5; the D call from TCRdb, TRBD2, cannot be confirmed without DNA. The CDR3 is made up of 18 amino acids. Germline V lookup: CDR1 SGHKS, CDR2 YYEKEE (reference sequence). This chain's CDR3 is CASSRSLTSSGRAWEQYF.

The chain combines TRBV5-1 with TRBJ2-5. This CDR3 contains 15 residues. Germline V CDR1 and CDR2: SGHRS, YFSETQ. CDR3 loop: CASSDGGQIQETQYF.

V usage is TRBV11-2 and J usage is TRBJ1-2; the TCRdb D gene call, TRBD1, has no DNA to confirm it. Germline V lookup: CDR1 SGHAT, CDR2 FQNNGV. The CDR3 runs 17 residues. Here the CDR3 reads CASSLAVGDRERRGYTF. The full variable domain, with the rest looked up from reference TRBV11-2 and TRBJ1-2, is EAGVAQSPRYKIIEKRQSVAFWCNPISGHATLYWYQQILGQGPKLLIQFQNNGVVDDSQLPKDRFSAERLKGVDSTLKIQPAKLEDSAVYLCASSLAVGDRERRGYTFGSGTRLTVV.

The chain recombines TRBV7-3 with TRBJ2-1; TCRdb's D call, TRBD1, is unchecked because there is no DNA. This CDR3 has 17 amino acids. CDR1 SGHTA and CDR2 FQGTGA come from the germline V gene. The CDR3 sequence: CASSSTLGGRIYNEQFF.

The J gene is TRBJ2-3, the V gene TRBV11-2. The germline gives CDR1 SGHAT, CDR2 FQNNGV. The CDR3 has 15 residues. CDR3 in amino acids: CASSLGIVITDTQYF.

The rearrangement joins TRBV20-1 to TRBJ1-3. Germline CDR1 reads DFQATT; CDR2 reads SNEGSKA (reference sequence). This CDR3 has 13 residues. The CDR3 region is CSVGRTAADTIYF.

The gene calls are TRBV11-1 and TRBJ2-7. CDR1 and CDR2 (germline): SGHAT, FQDESV (reference sequence). The CDR3 has 13 residues. CDR3 region: CASSSTDPYEQYF.

The genes are TRBV29-1 and TRBJ1-3. The CDR3 extends over 11 amino acids. The germline V gene encodes CDR1 SQVTM and CDR2 ANQGSEA. The CDR3 loop is CSVNSGDTIYF. Combining the CDR3 with reference TRBV29-1 and TRBJ1-3 gives the whole variable domain SAVISQKPSRDICQRGTSLTIQCQVDSQVTMMFWYRQQPGQSLTLIATANQGSEATYESGFVIDKFPISRPNLTFSTLTVSNMSPEDSSIYLCSVNSGDTIYFGEGSWLTVV.

The genes are TRBV6-2 or TRBV6-3 and TRBJ1-1; as DNA is missing, the TRBD1 call by TCRdb cannot be tested. The CDR3 sequence is 15 residues long. CDR1 is MNHEY and CDR2 is SVGEGT in the germline V gene. The CDR3 sequence: CASSWGTPMNTEAFF.

The chain links TRBV19 to TRBJ1-5; TCRdb outputs TRBD1, but without DNA this stays unchecked. CDR1 and CDR2 from the germline V gene are LNHDA and SQIVND (reference sequence). This CDR3 spans 16 amino acids. The chain's CDR3 is CASSTQGGIFLQPQHF. Drawing the rest from reference TRBV19 and TRBJ1-5, the complete variable domain is DGGITQSPKYLFRKEGQNVTLSCEQNLNHDAMYWYRQDPGQGLRLIYYSQIVNDFQKGDIAEGYSVSREKKESFPLTVTSAQKNPTAFYLCASSTQGGIFLQPQHFGDGTRLSIL.

The rearrangement uses TRBV30 and TRBJ1-2; TCRdb's D gene call, TRBD1, goes unchecked for lack of DNA. Germline CDR1 reads GTSNPN; CDR2 reads SVGIG (reference sequence). The CDR3 totals 14 residues. CDR3 sequence: CAWRVAGGIRGYTF.

The chain recombines TRBV20-1 with TRBJ2-1. Germline V lookup: CDR1 DFQATT, CDR2 SNEGSKA (reference sequence). This CDR3 spans 14 amino acids. The CDR3 loop reads CSAGLGGSYNEQFF.

V is TRBV6-5 and J is TRBJ2-7; TCRdb proposes TRBD2, but this gene call is untestable without DNA. The CDR3 is 17 amino acids. Looked up from germline, CDR1 is MNHEY and CDR2 is SVGAGI. Here the CDR3 reads CASSTRRGLAGAYEQYF.

The chain carries TRBV5-1 and TRBJ2-5. Germline V CDR1 and CDR2: SGHRS, YFSETQ. The length of the CDR3 is 12 residues. CDR3 loop: CASSGDGETQYF.

CDR3 sequence reads: CASNPRTVANYGYTF. The chain has TRBV2 and TRBJ1-2; TCRdb designates TRBD1, a call that cannot be tested without DNA. There are 15 residues in the CDR3. Germline V CDR1 and CDR2: SNHLY, FYNNEI.